The TCR beta chain under discussion was sequenced for a study of T cells after yellow fever vaccination. Study outcomes and limitations: FACS-sorted repertoires might harbor abundant contaminating clonotypes from the bulk population.

TCRdb re-called the 5' RACE reads through MiXCR, storing one row per CDR3 protein. The repertoire has 400,000 to 650,000 distinct CDR3 sequences, 21% of them found once; the top ten carry roughly a sixth. CDR1 and CDR2 from the germline V gene are LNHNV and YYDKDF (reference sequence). This CDR3 region has 15 residues. Trimming took off 2 bases at V and 1 base at J, with 11 bases between the two ends. With regard to this clonotype: The target antigen is unknown.

Here the sequenced sample was PBMCs, taken about 21 days after the first yellow fever vaccination. The gene calls are TRBV15 and TRBJ2-5; D is unclear. This receptor was identified in a man aged 18 to 29 who received the YFV17D yellow fever vaccine. CDR3 in DNA: TGTGCCACCAGCAGAATGGCAACCCCCCAAGAGACCCAGTACTTC. Translation: CATSRMATPQETQYF. The complete variable domain, with remaining parts taken from reference TRBV15 and TRBJ2-5, reads DAMVIQNPRYQVTQFGKPVTLSCSQTLNHNVMYWYQQKSSQAPKLLFHYYDKDFNNEADTPDNFQSRRPNTSFCFLDIRSPGLGDTAMYLCATSRMATPQETQYFGPGTRLLVL.